The sample holds a few counts of the clone carrying this T cell receptor (beta chain). Its antigen is undetermined. When sampled, the donors appeared nominally healthy, though they likely had unrecorded immune exposures. The source of the sample is a study of cytomegalovirus exposure and HLA in healthy donors. General observations from the study: Most TCR sequences showed up rarely, but some public TCRs showed up in many donors. Reportedly, TCR beta sequences accurately predicted HLA-A and HLA-B alleles in most subjects.

The PCR used 60 Vbeta and 13 Jbeta primers. The repertoire was sequenced with immunoSEQ multiplex PCR; TCRdb's copy has only in-frame clones and lacks some. Of 250,000 to 350,000 clones listed, 86% are singletons. Germline lookup yields CDR1 SGHTA and CDR2 FQGNSA. V dropped 5 bases and J dropped 9 bases, with 11 bases sitting between them. The CDR3 is 12 amino acids. Sequenced: PBMCs. This receptor was identified in a man in his forties in good health and CMV-seropositive. The rearrangement links TRBV7-2 to TRBJ1-5, with no clear D. The CDR3 DNA follows: TGTGCCAGCAGCCCCCGCGGCGGGCCCCAGCATTTT. This codes for CASSPRGGPQHF.